This entry lists 21 T cell receptor beta chains sequenced from one sample in a study of molecular identifiers for immune sequencing clone quantification. MiXCR, run by TCRdb on the PCR reads, gives a single entry per CDR3 protein. Of hundreds of thousands of distinct CDR3 sequences listed, approximately 24% are singletons. The specimen was naive CD8+ T cells from blood, with Jurkat cell RNA spiked in. As for subset: FACS-sorted CD8+CD4-CCR7+CD45RA+ naive T cells. The receptor source for this set is a human donor in good health. Some libraries in this study had Jurkat cell RNA spiked in.

This clonotype was counted many times. This sequence joins TRBV7-6 and TRBJ1-3; possible D gene TRBD1, 5 bases. V lost 3 bases to trimming and J lost 0 bases, with 12 bases between them. The CDR3 is 16 residues long. From germline, CDR1 is SGHVS and CDR2 FNYEAQ. CDR3 nucleotides: TGTGCCAGCAGCTTGTCCACAGGAGTCTCTGGAAACACCATATATTTT. Its translation is CASSLSTGVSGNTIYF. Full variable domain (missing parts from reference TRBV7-6 and TRBJ1-3): GAGVSQSPRYKVTKRGQDVALRCDPISGHVSLYWYRQALGQGPEFLTYFNYEAQQDKSGLPNDRFSAERPEGSISTLTIQRTEQRDSAMYRCASSLSTGVSGNTIYFGEGSWLTVV.

This clonotype was seen repeatedly, ten times or more. The chain uses TRBV6-2 or TRBV6-3 and TRBJ1-5, with 8 bases matching TRBD1. This CDR3 comprises 16 residues. V lost 5 bases, J lost 0 bases, and 6 bases stayed unmatched. The germline V gene encodes CDR1 MNHEY and CDR2 SVGEGT. The DNA of the CDR3 is TGTGCCAGCAGTCGGACAGGGCCCCATAGCAATCAGCCCCAGCATTTT. Protein product: CASSRTGPHSNQPQHF.

In the case of this clonotype: A read error may be the cause here, since a much bigger clone is one base away. The V gene is TRBV7-9, the J gene TRBJ2-4, with a weak D call TRBD1 (6 bases). The germline gives CDR1 SEHNR, CDR2 FQNEAQ (reference sequence). This CDR3 region has 15 residues. V dropped 6 bases and J dropped 5 bases, with 17 bases sitting between them. CDR3 protein: CASSYIAGVENIQYF. The CDR3 nucleotides read TGTGCCAGCAGTTATATCGCAGGGGTCGAAAACATTCAGTACTTC.

Ten or more counts support this clonotype. The chain has TRBV20-1 and TRBJ2-7, with TRBD1 as a possible D gene (6 bases). CDR3 length equals 13 residues. CDR1 is DFQATT, CDR2 SNEGSKA, per germline (reference sequence). V was shortened by 6 bases and J by 1 base, with 13 bases between the two germline ends. The CDR3 loop reads CSAHPGASYEQYF. The DNA for the CDR3 is TGCAGTGCCCACCCAGGGGCTTCCTACGAGCAGTACTTC.

This chain links TRBV20-1 with TRBJ2-1; possible D gene TRBD2, 5 bases. CDR3 length equals 16 residues. With 6 bases removed from V and 1 base from J, the gap between germline ends came to 19 bases. Germline V CDR1 and CDR2: DFQATT, SNEGSKA (reference sequence). CDR3: CSAYGLADLSYNEQFF. The CDR3 DNA sequence: TGCAGTGCCTACGGACTGGCGGATCTTTCCTACAATGAGCAGTTCTTC.

On this clonotype: This may arise from a read error, as a much more abundant clone is one base away. This chain joins TRBV20-1 and TRBJ2-4; 7 nucleotides match TRBD1. Germline V lookup: CDR1 DFQATT, CDR2 SNEGSKA (reference sequence). Trimming at V came to 5 bases and at J to 15 bases, leaving 19 bases not matched to a gene. This CDR3 comprises 14 residues. The DNA of the CDR3 is TGCAGTGCTTGGGACGGGACAGCGGCCCCTTCATTGTACTTC. Amino acids: CSAWDGTAAPSLYF.

This clonotype was picked up one time. A read error is possible here, since a much larger clone lies one base away. V is TRBV27 and J is TRBJ2-3; D perhaps matches TRBD2 (6 bases). V gave up 5 bases and J gave up 6 bases, with 15 bases separating them. The CDR3 extends over 14 amino acids. Germline CDR1 reads MNHEY; CDR2 reads SMNVEV (reference sequence). The CDR3 bases are TGTGCCAGCAGTGCCATGGCCGGGAGCGATACGCAGTATTTT. Amino acids: CASSAMAGSDTQYF.

This clonotype came up many times. J is TRBJ2-3 and V is TRBV28; D may be TRBD1 (6 bases). Trimming removed 6 bases at V and 1 base at J, with 14 bases between. The CDR3 runs 15 residues. Per germline, CDR1 MDHEN and CDR2 SYDVKM. The CDR3 loop is CASRAQGEGTDTQYF. The CDR3 DNA follows: TGTGCCAGCAGGGCACAGGGTGAGGGCACAGATACGCAGTATTTT.

This clonotype was observed at least ten times. The chain carries TRBV7-9 and TRBJ2-3; D uncertain. Trimming took off 3 bases at V and 4 bases at J, with 5 bases between the two ends. CDR1 is SEHNR, CDR2 FQNEAQ, per germline (reference sequence). The CDR3 covers 12 residues. CDR3 region: CASSFEADTQYF. The CDR3, as DNA: TGTGCCAGCAGCTTTGAGGCAGATACGCAGTATTTT.

There are many counts of this clonotype. A read error is possible here, since a much larger clone lies one base away. The chain links TRBV5-6 to TRBJ1-5, with D unclear. V dropped 1 base and J dropped 3 bases, with 2 bases sitting between them. Germline V gene lookup returns CDR1 SGHDT and CDR2 YYEEEE. The CDR3 has 12 amino acids. The CDR3 bases are TGTGCCAGCAGCTTGCTCAATCAGCCCCAGCATTTT. As protein: CASSLLNQPQHF.

This clonotype was detected only a few times. V usage is TRBV7-2 and J usage is TRBJ2-2; weak D call: TRBD2 (6 bases). Deletions cut 5 bases from V and 2 bases from J, with 24 bases between. The CDR3 is made up of 19 amino acids. Germline V gene sequence: CDR1 SGHTA, CDR2 FQGNSA. This CDR3 reads CASSPGPGSGLSNTGELFF. The CDR3 DNA reads as TGTGCCAGCAGCCCGGGGCCGGGGTCGGGACTTTCTAACACCGGGGAGCTGTTTTTT.

The chain employs TRBV5-5 and TRBJ2-7; D gene unclear. CDR1 is SGHKS, CDR2 YYEKEE, per germline (reference sequence). The CDR3 loop spans 16 amino acids. Trimming stripped 4 bases from V and 3 bases from J, with 20 bases between. CDR3 region: CASSPPHDIDHYEQYF. The CDR3 DNA is TGTGCCAGCAGCCCCCCGCACGACATCGACCACTACGAGCAGTACTTC. The full variable domain, its missing parts supplied by reference TRBV5-5 and TRBJ2-7, is DAGVTQSPTHLIKTRGQQVTLRCSPISGHKSVSWYQQVLGQGPQFIFQYYEKEERGRGNFPDRFSARQFPNYSSELNVNALLLGDSALYLCASSPPHDIDHYEQYFGPGTRLTVT.

Of note for this clonotype: The CDR3 carries no conserved terminal phenylalanine or tryptophan, so it likely arises from a read error. The rearrangement uses TRBV7-8 and TRBJ1-1; D remains ambiguous. Looked up from germline, CDR1 is SGHVS and CDR2 is FQNEAQ. Trimming removed 0 bases from V and 6 bases from J, with 8 bases in between. The length of the CDR3 is 13 residues. CDR3: CASSLAPGAEAFY. DNA of the CDR3: TGTGCCAGCAGCTTAGCTCCCGGGGCTGAAGCTTTCTAT.

This clonotype was detected only a few times. The chain carries TRBV12-3 or TRBV12-4 and TRBJ1-5; D is unclear. The length of the CDR3 is 14 residues. Trimming removed 7 bases from V and 3 bases from J, with 13 bases in between. In DNA form, the CDR3 reads TGTGCCAGCACCGTCGAAGGGAACAATCAGCCCCAGCATTTT. Translating gives CASTVEGNNQPQHF.

As to this clonotype: Germline is not matched at one junction end, which may reflect a read error. The chain joins TRBV27 to TRBJ1-2; 7 bases align to TRBD1. Germline-derived CDR1 and CDR2 are MNHEY and SMNVEV (reference sequence). This CDR3 has 16 amino acids. In DNA form, the CDR3 reads TGTGCCAGCGGTTTATCGCCAGGGGGGGGCATCTATGGCTACACCTTC. Translation gives CASGLSPGGGIYGYTF.

Remarks on this clonotype: A much more abundant neighbour one base away suggests this may be a read error. The chain is built from TRBV29-1 and TRBJ2-3, with TRBD2 matching over 12 bases. V dropped 7 bases and J dropped 6; count of bases not matched to a gene: 11. Germline CDR1 is SQVTM and CDR2 is ANQGSEA. The CDR3 has 15 residues. DNA for the CDR3: TGCAGCGCCCGACTAGCGGGAGACTTGTCGGATACGCAGTATTTT. This codes for CSARLAGDLSDTQYF.

Ten or more counts support this clonotype. V is TRBV29-1 and J is TRBJ2-5; a possible D gene is TRBD1 (6 bases). Trimming shortened V by 7 bases and J by 3 bases, and 18 bases separated the two germline ends. Germline CDR1 is SQVTM and CDR2 is ANQGSEA. This CDR3 region has 14 residues. This CDR3 is CSAVGLGAEETQYF. Written as DNA, the CDR3 is TGCAGCGCGGTGGGTCTGGGGGCGGAAGAGACCCAGTACTTC.

This clonotype appeared many times. The chain couples TRBV28 to TRBJ1-4, with D maybe TRBD1 (6 bases). The CDR3 extends over 16 amino acids. Trimming shortened V by 3 bases and J by 7 bases, and 18 bases separated the two germline ends. The germline gives CDR1 MDHEN, CDR2 SYDVKM. The CDR3 sequence: CASSLRKGRGLEKLFF. In DNA form, the CDR3 reads TGTGCCAGCAGTTTGAGAAAAGGCAGGGGACTTGAAAAACTGTTTTTT.

A word on this clonotype: Being one base from a much bigger clone, this may be a read error. J is TRBJ2-6 and V is TRBV6-5; TRBD1 is a possible D gene (5 bases). The V gene's germline CDR1 is MNHEY and CDR2 SVGAGI. CDR3 length: 15 residues. Here the CDR3 reads CASSAESSGANVLPF. The CDR3 DNA follows: TGTGCCAGCAGCGCAGAGAGCTCTGGGGCCAACGTCCTGCCTTTC.

This clonotype was counted many times. This chain links TRBV11-2 with TRBJ2-5; no clear D gene. Germline lookup yields CDR1 SGHAT and CDR2 FQNNGV. Trimming shortened V by 1 base and J by 5 bases, and 14 bases separated the two germline ends. The CDR3 has 15 residues. In nucleotides, the CDR3 is TGTGCCAGCAGCTTAGTGGCGAATATCGCGGAGACCCAGTACTTC. Protein product: CASSLVANIAETQYF.

This clonotype was recorded a few times. Here the CDR3 DNA reads TGTGCCAGCAGCGTAGGATTCAGCGGGGGGACCAGCACAGATACGCAGTATTTT. Protein: CASSVGFSGGTSTDTQYF. The chain carries TRBV9 and TRBJ2-3; 9 nucleotides match TRBD2. The CDR3 spans 18 residues. V gave up 0 bases and J gave up 0 bases; unmatched junction bases: 8. Germline V lookup: CDR1 SGDLS, CDR2 YYNGEE.